This T cell receptor (beta chain) was sequenced in a study of T cells in Graves' hyperthyroidism and ophthalmopathy. The length of the CDR3 is 15 residues. V gave up 5 bases and J gave up 8 bases, with 20 bases separating them. CDR1 and CDR2 (germline): SGHRS, YFSETQ. TCR beta CDR3 regions were amplified from RNA transcripts. The HTBI primer set served for first-round RT-PCR of the TCR CDR3. One entry per CDR3 protein, called by TCRdb with MiXCR from the multiplex PCR reads. The table includes 550,000 to 800,000 distinct CDR3 sequences, 15% to 20% detected once. This clonotype was seen many times. The rearrangement uses TRBV5-1 and TRBJ2-1; tentative D call: TRBD2 (6 bases). The specimen was blood. This clonotype was sampled from a man in his fifties or sixties with Graves' hyperthyroidism. The CDR3: CASSRELAPTDEQFF. In DNA, the CDR3 is TGCGCCAGCAGTAGGGAACTAGCCCCTACCGATGAGCAGTTCTTC. Full variable domain (rest looked up from reference TRBV5-1 and TRBJ2-1): KAGVTQTPRYLIKTRGQQVTLSCSPISGHRSVSWYQQTPGQGLQFLFEYFSETQRNKGNFPGRFSGRQFSNSRSEMNVSTLELGDSALYLCASSRELAPTDEQFFGPGTRLTVL.